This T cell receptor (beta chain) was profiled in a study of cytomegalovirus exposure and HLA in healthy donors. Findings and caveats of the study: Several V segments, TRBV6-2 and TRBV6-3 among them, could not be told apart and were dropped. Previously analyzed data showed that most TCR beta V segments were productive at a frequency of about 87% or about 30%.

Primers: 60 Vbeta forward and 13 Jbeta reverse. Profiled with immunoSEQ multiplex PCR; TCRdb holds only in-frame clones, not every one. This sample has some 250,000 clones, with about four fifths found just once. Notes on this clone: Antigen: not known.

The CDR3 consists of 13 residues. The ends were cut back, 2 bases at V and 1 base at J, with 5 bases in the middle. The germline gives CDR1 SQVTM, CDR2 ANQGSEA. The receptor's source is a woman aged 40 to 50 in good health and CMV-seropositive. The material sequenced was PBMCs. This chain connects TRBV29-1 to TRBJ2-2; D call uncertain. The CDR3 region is CSVERLNTGELFF. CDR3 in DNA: TGCAGCGTTGAACGACTGAACACCGGGGAGCTGTTTTTT.